Each of the 18 T cell receptor beta chains below was sequenced from the same sample in a study of cytomegalovirus exposure and HLA in healthy donors (dated by TCRdb to about 2017). Library preparation employed the immunoSEQ multiplex PCR assay. For the multiplex PCR, a mixture combining 60 forward primers for TCR Vbeta segments and 13 reverse primers for TCR Jbeta segments was used. The source is immuneACCESS, and TCRdb retained only in-frame sequences with V and J called. Part of the clones is not carried over; for the studies checked, unresolved V genes explain less than half of this, and the remainder is unexplained. The sample table holds 180,000 or so clones, of which around 80% were seen once. The ten largest make up roughly 1.4% of the sample. Sequenced sample: PBMCs. All receptors come from a man aged 18 to 30 in good health and CMV-seronegative.

This clone was recorded only once. CDR3 sequence (DNA): TGTGCCAGCAGCCGCGACAGGGGAAACACTGAAGCTTTCTTT. Translating gives CASSRDRGNTEAFF. The genes are TRBV7-2 and TRBJ1-1; TRBD1 agrees at 8 bases. The CDR3 has 14 residues. In germline, CDR1 is SGHTA, CDR2 FQGNSA. The V and J ends lost 5 bases and 2 bases, in that order; junction bases with no gene match: 4. The full variable domain, completed using reference TRBV7-2 and TRBJ1-1, is GAGVSQSPSNKVTEKGKDVELRCDPISGHTALYWYRQSLGQGLEFLIYFQGNSAPDKSGLPSDRFSAERTGGSVSTLTIQRTQQEDSAVYLCASSRDRGNTEAFFGQGTRLTVV.

This clone was seen a few times. The chain links TRBV6-5 to TRBJ2-3, with D perhaps TRBD1 (5 bases). Deletions cut 7 bases from V and 3 bases from J, with 14 bases between. Germline V CDR1 and CDR2: MNHEY, SVGAGI. The length of the CDR3 is 14 residues. The CDR3: CASMGPGRTDTQYF. In nucleotides, the CDR3 is TGTGCCAGCATGGGGCCAGGCCGGACAGATACGCAGTATTTT.

This clone was seen once. The chain employs TRBV18 and TRBJ1-1; D gene unclear. CDR1 is KGHSH, CDR2 LQKENI, per germline. CDR3 length: 13 amino acids. The V end was cut by 2 bases, the J end by 2 bases, with 6 bases between. DNA of the CDR3: TGTGCCAGCTCACCATCAACAAACACTGAAGCTTTCTTT. Residues: CASSPSTNTEAFF.

The rearrangement uses TRBV5-5 and TRBJ1-4; D is unclear. The V end lost 0 bases, the J end lost 8 bases, and 11 bases lay between the germline ends. There are 14 residues in the CDR3. CDR1 is SGHKS, CDR2 YYEKEE, per germline (reference sequence). The CDR3 protein is CASSLGGGGEKLFF. CDR3 nucleotide sequence: TGTGCCAGCAGCTTGGGCGGCGGTGGGGAAAAACTGTTTTTT.

The chain has TRBV6-1 and TRBJ1-6; D gene ambiguous. The V end lost 7 bases, the J end lost 10 bases, and 14 bases lay between the germline ends. In germline, CDR1 is MNHNS, CDR2 SASEGT. This CDR3 is 13 amino acids long. For the CDR3, the DNA is TGTGCCAGCACTGAGCGGGCTAAATCACCCCTCCACTTT. Its translation is CASTERAKSPLHF.

This chain uses TRBV30 with TRBJ1-3, with a weak D call TRBD1 (5 bases). CDR3 length: 13 amino acids. Germline loops: CDR1 GTSNPN, CDR2 SVGIG (reference sequence). The CDR3, as DNA: TGTGCAGAGGGACTGAGCTCTGGAAACACCATATATTTT. Translation: CAEGLSSGNTIYF.

This clone has only a few counts. V gene TRBV4-3 combines with J gene TRBJ1-2; D possibly corresponds to TRBD1 (6 bases). Germline CDR1 LGHNA, CDR2 YSLEER. The CDR3 is 15 residues long. Trimming cost V 6 bases and J 5 bases, with 19 bases left between them. The CDR3, as DNA: TGCGCCAGCAGTCCCTCCCAGGGACAAAGGTATGGCTACACCTTC. Translation: CASSPSQGQRYGYTF.

V is TRBV5-1 and J is TRBJ2-5; TRBD2 might be the D (5 bases). CDR1 SGHRS and CDR2 YFSETQ come from the germline V gene. The CDR3 has 16 amino acids. V was trimmed by 0 bases and J by 3 bases, leaving 15 bases between them. The CDR3 sequence: CASSLAKEAVEETQYF. CDR3 in DNA: TGCGCCAGCAGCTTGGCCAAGGAGGCAGTAGAAGAGACCCAGTACTTC.

This chain uses TRBV28 with TRBJ2-7; no firm D call. CDR1 MDHEN and CDR2 SYDVKM come from the germline V gene. V dropped 3 bases and J dropped 2 bases, with 5 bases sitting between them. CDR3 size: 12 residues. The CDR3 spells CASSLRPYEQYF. In DNA, the CDR3 is TGTGCCAGCAGTTTGAGGCCCTACGAGCAGTACTTC.

This clone has a handful of counts. The chain combines TRBV6-5 with TRBJ1-1; 8 bases map to TRBD1. V was pared by 2 bases and J by 3 bases, with 5 bases of the junction left unmatched. CDR3 length: 15 amino acids. Looked up from germline, CDR1 is MNHEY and CDR2 is SVGAGI. The CDR3 bases are TGTGCCAGCAGTTACCTGACAGGGGCCGACACTGAAGCTTTCTTT. This gives the protein CASSYLTGADTEAFF.

CDR3 bases: TGTGCCAGCAGCCAAGTTTTTTTTAGCGGGGGGGCCACCGATACGCAGTATTTT. Protein product: CASSQVFFSGGATDTQYF. The chain employs TRBV14 and TRBJ2-3; 11 positions match TRBD2. The CDR3 is 18 residues long. CDR1 SGHDN and CDR2 FVKESK come from the germline V gene. V gave up 1 base and J gave up 6 bases; unmatched junction bases: 12.

The rearrangement joins TRBV2 to TRBJ1-2; a possible D gene is TRBD1 (5 bases). CDR1 is SNHLY and CDR2 is FYNNEI in the germline V gene. Trimming stripped 7 bases from V and 2 bases from J, with 14 bases between. The CDR3 sequence is 14 residues long. The CDR3 here is CASISTVTNYGYTF. The CDR3 DNA reads as TGTGCCAGCATATCGACAGTAACCAACTATGGCTACACCTTC. The complete variable domain, with remaining parts taken from reference TRBV2 and TRBJ1-2, reads EPEVTQTPSHQVTQMGQEVILRCVPISNHLYFYWYRQILGQKVEFLVSFYNNEISEKSEIFDDQFSVERPDGSNFTLKIRSTKLEDSAMYFCASISTVTNYGYTFGSGTRLTVV.

CDR3 region: CASSAVRTPQETQYF. CDR3 bases: TGTGCCAGCAGCGCAGTTCGGACTCCCCAAGAGACCCAGTACTTC. The genes are TRBV5-5 and TRBJ2-5, with D perhaps matching TRBD2 (5 bases). The CDR3 length is 15 residues. V gave up 4 bases and J gave up 1 base, with 14 bases separating them. Germline CDR1 SGHKS, CDR2 YYEKEE (reference sequence).

This clone was counted once. The DNA for the CDR3 is TGTGCCAGCAGCTTAGTTGAGAGAGATACGCAGTATTTT. Protein product: CASSLVERDTQYF. This chain links TRBV7-6 with TRBJ2-3; D is unclear. The CDR3 consists of 13 residues. V was shortened by 1 base and J by 5 bases, with 7 bases between the two germline ends. Germline V gene data show CDR1 as SGHVS and CDR2 as FNYEAQ.

The chain is built from TRBV6-5 and TRBJ2-1, with D possibly being TRBD1 (6 bases). Germline V gives CDR1 MNHEY, CDR2 SVGAGI. Trimming stripped 2 bases from V and 1 base from J, with 9 bases between. The CDR3 has 15 residues. In DNA, the CDR3 is TGTGCCAGCAGTTACACAGGGTTGTCCTACAATGAGCAGTTCTTC. This sequence encodes CASSYTGLSYNEQFF.

The V and J genes are TRBV19 and TRBJ2-7; TRBD1 agrees at 10 bases. Germline values: CDR1 LNHDA, CDR2 SQIVND (reference sequence). The CDR3 loop spans 14 amino acids. Trimming cost V 5 bases and J 7 bases; bases outside gene matches: 8. CDR3 protein: CASSPRQGAWEQYF. The CDR3 bases are TGTGCCAGTAGTCCCCGACAGGGGGCTTGGGAGCAGTACTTC.

V is TRBV27 and J is TRBJ2-7, with 9 nucleotides matching TRBD1. Germline V lookup: CDR1 MNHEY, CDR2 SMNVEV (reference sequence). The V and J ends lost 7 bases and 3 bases, in that order; junction bases with no gene match: 10. CDR3 length: 15 amino acids. The CDR3 is CASTSAGTGNYEQYF. In nucleotides, the CDR3 is TGTGCCAGCACCAGCGCCGGGACAGGGAACTACGAGCAGTACTTC.

This chain links TRBV7-6 with TRBJ2-6; D unclear. The CDR3 is 17 amino acids. Germline V gene lookup returns CDR1 SGHVS and CDR2 FNYEAQ. Trimming stripped 8 bases from V and 12 bases from J, with 29 bases between. CDR3 in amino acids: CASGPQELGSPSSVLTF. For the CDR3, the DNA is TGTGCCAGCGGGCCGCAAGAGCTGGGTTCCCCTTCGAGCGTCCTGACTTTC.